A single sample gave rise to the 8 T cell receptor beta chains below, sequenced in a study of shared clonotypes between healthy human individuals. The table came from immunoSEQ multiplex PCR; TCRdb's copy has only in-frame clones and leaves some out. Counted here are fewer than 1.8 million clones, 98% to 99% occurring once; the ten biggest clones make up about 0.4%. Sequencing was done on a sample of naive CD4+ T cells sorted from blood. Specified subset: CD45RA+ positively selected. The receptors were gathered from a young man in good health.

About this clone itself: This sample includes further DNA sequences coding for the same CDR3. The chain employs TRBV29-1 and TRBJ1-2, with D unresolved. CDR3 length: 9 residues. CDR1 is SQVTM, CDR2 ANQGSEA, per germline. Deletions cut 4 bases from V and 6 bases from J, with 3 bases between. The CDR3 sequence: CSVGDGYTF. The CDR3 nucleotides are TGCAGCGTTGGAGATGGCTACACCTTC.

CDR3: CASSQYLIRGYGYTF. The CDR3 nucleotides are TGTGCCAGCAGCCAGTACCTAATCAGGGGCTATGGCTACACCTTC. V usage is TRBV14 and J usage is TRBJ1-2; a weak D match, TRBD1 (6 bases). Trimming shortened V by 3 bases and J by 4 bases, and 15 bases separated the two germline ends. This CDR3 is built from 15 residues. The germline V gene has CDR1 SGHDN and CDR2 FVKESK.

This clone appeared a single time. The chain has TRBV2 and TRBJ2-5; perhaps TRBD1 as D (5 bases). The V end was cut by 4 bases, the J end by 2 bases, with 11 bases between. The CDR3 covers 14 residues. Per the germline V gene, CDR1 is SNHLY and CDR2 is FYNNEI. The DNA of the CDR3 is TGTGCCAGCAGTGGTTTAGGGGTACAAGAGACCCAGTACTTC. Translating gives CASSGLGVQETQYF.

The CDR3 loop reads CASSQDTSYNEQFF. For the CDR3, the DNA is TGTGCCAGCAGCCAAGATACCTCCTACAATGAGCAGTTCTTC. V and J are TRBV4-2 and TRBJ2-1; D call uncertain. This CDR3 is built from 14 residues. The germline CDR1 and CDR2 sequences are LGHNA and YNFKEQ. With 0 bases removed from V and 0 bases from J, the gap between germline ends came to 3 bases.

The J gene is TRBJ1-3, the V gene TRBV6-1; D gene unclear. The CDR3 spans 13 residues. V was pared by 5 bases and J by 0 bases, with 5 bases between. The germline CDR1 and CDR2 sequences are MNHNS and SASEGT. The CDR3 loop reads CASSTVSGNTIYF. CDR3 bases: TGTGCCAGCAGTACCGTCTCTGGAAACACCATATATTTT.

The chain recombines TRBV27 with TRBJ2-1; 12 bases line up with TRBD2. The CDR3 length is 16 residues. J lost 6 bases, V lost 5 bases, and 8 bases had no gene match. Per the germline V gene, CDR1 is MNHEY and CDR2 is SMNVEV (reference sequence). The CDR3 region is CASSPTGTSGSNEQFF. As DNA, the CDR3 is TGTGCCAGCAGTCCGACCGGGACTAGCGGGTCCAATGAGCAGTTCTTC.

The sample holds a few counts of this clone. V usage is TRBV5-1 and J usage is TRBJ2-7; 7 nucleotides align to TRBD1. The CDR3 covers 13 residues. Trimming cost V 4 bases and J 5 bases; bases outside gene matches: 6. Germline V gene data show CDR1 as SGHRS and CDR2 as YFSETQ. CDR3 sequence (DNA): TGCGCCAGCAGCCTGACAGGGAGCAACGAGCAGTACTTC. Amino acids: CASSLTGSNEQYF.

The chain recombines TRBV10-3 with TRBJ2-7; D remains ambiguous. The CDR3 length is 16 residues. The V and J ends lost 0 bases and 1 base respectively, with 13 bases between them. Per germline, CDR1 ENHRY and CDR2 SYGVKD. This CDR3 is CAISESGHKWSYEQYF. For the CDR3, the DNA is TGTGCCATCAGTGAGTCTGGGCATAAATGGTCCTACGAGCAGTACTTC.